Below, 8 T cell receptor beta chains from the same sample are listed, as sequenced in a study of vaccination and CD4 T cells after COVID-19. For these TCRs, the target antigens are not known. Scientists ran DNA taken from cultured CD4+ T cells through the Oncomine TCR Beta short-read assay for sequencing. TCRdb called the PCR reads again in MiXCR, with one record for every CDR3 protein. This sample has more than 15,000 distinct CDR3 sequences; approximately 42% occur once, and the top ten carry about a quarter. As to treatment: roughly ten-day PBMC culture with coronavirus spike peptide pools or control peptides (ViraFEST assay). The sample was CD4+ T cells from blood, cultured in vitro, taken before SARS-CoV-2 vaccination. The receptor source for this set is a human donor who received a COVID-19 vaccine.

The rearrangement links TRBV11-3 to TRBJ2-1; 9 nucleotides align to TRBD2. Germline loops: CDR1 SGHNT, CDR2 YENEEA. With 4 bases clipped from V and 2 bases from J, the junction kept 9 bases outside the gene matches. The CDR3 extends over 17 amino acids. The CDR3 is CASSSRSGGHPYNEQFF. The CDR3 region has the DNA TGTGCCAGCAGCTCCCGTAGCGGGGGTCATCCCTACAATGAGCAGTTCTTC.

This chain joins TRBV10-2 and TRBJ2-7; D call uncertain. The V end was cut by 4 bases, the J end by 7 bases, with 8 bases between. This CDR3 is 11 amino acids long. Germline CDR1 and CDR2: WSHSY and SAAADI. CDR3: CASSAPPEQYF. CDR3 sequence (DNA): TGCGCCAGCAGTGCCCCCCCTGAGCAGTACTTC.

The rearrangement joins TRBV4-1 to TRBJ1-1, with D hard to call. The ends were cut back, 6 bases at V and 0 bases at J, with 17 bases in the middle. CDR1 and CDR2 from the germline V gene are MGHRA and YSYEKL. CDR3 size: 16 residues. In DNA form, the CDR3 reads TGCGCCAGCAGAGGCGCGACACCTAGACTGAACACTGAAGCTTTCTTT. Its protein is CASRGATPRLNTEAFF.

In nucleotides, the CDR3 is TGTGCCACTAAAGGGACAGGGGTCCTTTGGCCCCAGCATTTT. The encoded protein is CATKGTGVLWPQHF. This rearrangement joins TRBV19 to TRBJ1-5, with 10 positions matching TRBD1. The germline CDR1 and CDR2 sequences are LNHDA and SQIVND (reference sequence). This CDR3 has 14 residues. The V segment lost 10 bases and the J segment 9 bases; nucleotides outside the gene matches: 12.

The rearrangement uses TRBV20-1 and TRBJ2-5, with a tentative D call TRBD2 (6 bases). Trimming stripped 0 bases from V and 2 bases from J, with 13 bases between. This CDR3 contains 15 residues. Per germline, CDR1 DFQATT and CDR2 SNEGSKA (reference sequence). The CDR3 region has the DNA TGCAGTGCTAGAGATTTGGGGGGTAGTCAAGAGACCCAGTACTTC. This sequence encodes CSARDLGGSQETQYF.

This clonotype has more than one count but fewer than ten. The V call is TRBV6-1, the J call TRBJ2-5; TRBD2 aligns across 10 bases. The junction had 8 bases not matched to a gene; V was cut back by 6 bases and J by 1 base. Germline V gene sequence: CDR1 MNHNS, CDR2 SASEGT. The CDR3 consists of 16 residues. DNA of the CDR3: TGTGCCAGCAGCCCCCTAGCGGGGGTAATCCAAGAGACCCAGTACTTC. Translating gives CASSPLAGVIQETQYF.

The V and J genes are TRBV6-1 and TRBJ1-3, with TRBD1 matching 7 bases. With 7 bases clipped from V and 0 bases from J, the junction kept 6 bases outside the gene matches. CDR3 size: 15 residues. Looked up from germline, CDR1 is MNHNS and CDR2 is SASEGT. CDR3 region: CASTPGQNSGNTIYF. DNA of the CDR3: TGTGCCAGCACCCCGGGACAGAACTCTGGAAACACCATATATTTT.

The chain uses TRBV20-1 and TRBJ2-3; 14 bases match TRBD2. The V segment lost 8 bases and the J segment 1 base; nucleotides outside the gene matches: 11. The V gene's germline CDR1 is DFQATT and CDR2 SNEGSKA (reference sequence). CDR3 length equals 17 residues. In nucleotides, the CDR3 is TGCAGTCAGACTAGCGGGGGGGCCGGTTTTGGCACAGATACGCAGTATTTT. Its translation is CSQTSGGAGFGTDTQYF.